This TCR beta chain was captured by sequencing in a study of T-cell reconstitution after alpha-beta-depleted transplantation in children. Whole-study results and caveats: The authors attributed T-cell counts and diversity one year after transplant mostly to newly produced T cells.

The CDR3 runs to 13 residues. Germline CDR1 reads SQVTM; CDR2 reads ANQGSEA. The germline V and J ends were trimmed by 8 bases and 5 bases, with 19 bases remaining between them. This clonotype was seen at least ten times. Its specificity is not known. Preparing the TCRbeta library involved the use of unique molecular identifiers. In TCRdb, the PCR reads were re-called with MiXCR into one record per CDR3 protein. This table has over 15,000 distinct CDR3 sequences, under 15% appearing once. This specimen was PBMCs, mostly from graft donor cells, taken 60 days after TCRalphabeta/CD19-depleted stem cell transplant. The chain uses TRBV29-1 and TRBJ2-7, with D maybe TRBD2 (6 bases). The TCR was taken from a female patient aged 2-9 years who had a stem cell transplant for congenital amegakaryocytic thrombocytopenia, so the T cells may come from the graft donor. Here the CDR3 reads CSFQGGHAHEQYF. CDR3 coding DNA: TGCAGCTTTCAGGGAGGCCATGCCCACGAGCAGTACTTC.